A single sample gave rise to the 20 T cell receptor beta chains below, sequenced in a study of OX40 agonist ivuxolimab in advanced cancers. Assay: immunoSEQ multiplex PCR; the TCRdb copy retains only in-frame clones and omits some. The sample has about 77,000 clones, approximately 83% seen once. This specimen was CD4+ or CD8+ T cells sorted from blood, taken in a trial of the OX40 agonist ivuxolimab. Receptors originate from an adult with an advanced solid tumor such as melanoma, head and neck, liver or kidney cancer.

The chain has TRBV14 and TRBJ1-2; a possible D gene is TRBD1 (6 bases). The CDR3 contains 15 residues. V lost 0 bases, J lost 4 bases, and 12 bases lay in between. Germline loops: CDR1 SGHDN, CDR2 FVKESK. This CDR3 reads CASSQEGGRGYGYTF. CDR3 nucleotides: TGTGCCAGCAGCCAAGAGGGAGGCAGGGGCTATGGCTACACCTTC.

V gene TRBV5-1 combines with J gene TRBJ1-4; 7 nucleotides align to TRBD1. The CDR3 is 16 amino acids. The trim removed 4 bases at V and 4 bases at J, leaving 10 bases unmatched. The germline gives CDR1 SGHRS, CDR2 YFSETQ. CDR3 sequence: CASSTGQQQGNEKLFF. The DNA of the CDR3 is TGCGCCAGCAGCACGGGACAGCAGCAGGGTAATGAAAAACTGTTTTTT.

V is TRBV14 and J is TRBJ2-3, with a tentative D call TRBD2 (5 bases). The germline V and J ends were trimmed by 5 bases and 5 bases, with 11 bases remaining between them. The CDR3 extends over 13 amino acids. In germline, CDR1 is SGHDN, CDR2 FVKESK. Written as DNA, the CDR3 is TGTGCCAGCAGCGCCCGACGGGAAGATACGCAGTATTTT. Translation gives CASSARREDTQYF. Together with reference TRBV14 and TRBJ2-3, the CDR3 gives the full variable domain: EAGVTQFPSHSVIEKGQTVTLRCDPISGHDNLYWYRRVMGKEIKFLLHFVKESKQDESGMPNNRFLAERTGGTYSTLKVQPAELEDSGVYFCASSARREDTQYFGPGTRLTVL.

V usage is TRBV6-1 and J usage is TRBJ1-2, with 9 bases lining up with TRBD1. The junction had 10 bases not matched to a gene; V was cut back by 4 bases and J by 4 bases. From germline, CDR1 is MNHNS and CDR2 SASEGT. The CDR3 runs 16 residues. The DNA for the CDR3 is TGTGCCAGCAGTGGGGGGGGACAGGGAACCCTCTATGGCTACACCTTC. This sequence encodes CASSGGGQGTLYGYTF.

The chain carries TRBV29-1 and TRBJ1-4, with 10 positions matching TRBD1. The CDR3 is made up of 13 amino acids. Germline lookup yields CDR1 SQVTM and CDR2 ANQGSEA. With V trimmed by 6 bases and J by 7 bases, 5 bases remained unmatched. The CDR3 sequence is CSVAGQGSEKLFF. CDR3 bases: TGCAGCGTGGCGGGACAGGGGAGTGAAAAACTGTTTTTT.

A few counts support this clone. The chain recombines TRBV18 with TRBJ2-1, with a weak D call TRBD2 (5 bases). Germline-derived CDR1 and CDR2 are KGHSH and LQKENI. The CDR3 loop spans 16 amino acids. The V end lost 2 bases, the J end lost 4 bases, and 15 bases lay between the germline ends. The CDR3 region has the DNA TGTGCCAGCTCACCAGAAGATAGGGAGTCGTACAATGAGCAGTTCTTC. Amino acid sequence: CASSPEDRESYNEQFF.

At least ten counts were recorded for this clone. V is TRBV7-8 and J is TRBJ1-6, with a tentative D call TRBD1 (5 bases). Germline loops: CDR1 SGHVS, CDR2 FQNEAQ. This CDR3 has 14 amino acids. The ends were cut back, 1 base at V and 7 bases at J, with 8 bases in the middle. The DNA for the CDR3 is TGTGCCAGCAGCTTAGGGGGGGGGAATTCACCCCTCCACTTT. This sequence encodes CASSLGGGNSPLHF.

The chain carries TRBV5-1 and TRBJ2-5; TRBD2 matches 12 bases. Germline V lookup: CDR1 SGHRS, CDR2 YFSETQ. V shed 5 bases, J shed 1 base, and the junction held 6 bases outside the gene matches. CDR3 length: 16 residues. The CDR3 DNA follows: TGCGCCAGCAGGCCCACTAGCGGGGGGACCCAAGAGACCCAGTACTTC. This translates into CASRPTSGGTQETQYF.

In this sample, this clone turned up a few times. The chain employs TRBV10-3 and TRBJ1-3, with 11 bases matching TRBD1. Germline trimming cut 11 bases from V and 2 bases from J; bases unmatched to any gene: 11. Germline V CDR1 and CDR2: ENHRY, SYGVKD. This CDR3 spans 16 amino acids. In nucleotides, the CDR3 is TGTGCCTCTAGCCTTAGGACAGGGGGCACTGGAAACACCATATATTTT. Encoded protein: CASSLRTGGTGNTIYF.

The J gene is TRBJ2-1, the V gene TRBV6-6, with 9 bases fitting TRBD2. Germline assignment: CDR1 MNHNY and CDR2 SVGAGI (reference sequence). Trimming removed 2 bases from V and 15 bases from J; junction bases left unmatched: 8. The CDR3 extends over 13 amino acids. Written as DNA, the CDR3 is TGTGCCAGCAGTTACGTTCGCGGGGGGGAACTGTTCTTC. This encodes CASSYVRGGELFF.

J is TRBJ1-5 and V is TRBV7-2; D unresolved. V lost 5 bases and J 8 bases, leaving 16 bases between the germline ends. Per germline, CDR1 SGHTA and CDR2 FQGNSA. The CDR3 is 14 residues long. In nucleotides, the CDR3 is TGTGCCAGCAGCCCAAACCTAGCGCTAGAGCCCCAGCATTTT. As protein: CASSPNLALEPQHF.

The rearrangement joins TRBV9 to TRBJ2-2, with D perhaps TRBD2 (5 bases). Germline CDR1 SGDLS, CDR2 YYNGEE. V was clipped by 0 bases and J by 6 bases, with 9 bases between them. The CDR3 spans 14 residues. CDR3 sequence reads: CASSVVSEAGELFF. DNA for the CDR3: TGTGCCAGCAGCGTAGTTAGCGAGGCCGGGGAGCTGTTTTTT.

The CDR3 coding sequence is TGCGGGGGGGGGCCGCTTGGCGCAGATACGCAGTATTTT. It is translated as CGGGPLGADTQYF. The rearrangement links TRBV10-1 to TRBJ2-3; maybe TRBD2 (7 bases). The CDR3 loop spans 13 amino acids. The germline gives CDR1 WNHNN, CDR2 SYGVQD (reference sequence).

The sample holds a few counts of this clone. The V gene is TRBV30, the J gene TRBJ1-5, with D possibly being TRBD1 (5 bases). The CDR3 is made up of 13 amino acids. V was clipped by 0 bases and J by 5 bases, with 8 bases between them. The germline V gene has CDR1 GTSNPN and CDR2 SVGIG (reference sequence). The CDR3 nucleotides are TGTGCCTGGAGTGTCAGGGAAGATCAGCCCCAGCATTTT. Its translation: CAWSVREDQPQHF.

As concerns this clone: Its ends do not fully match the called genes, so a read error is possible. This sequence joins TRBV30 and TRBJ2-1; D is uncertain. In germline, CDR1 is GTSNPN, CDR2 SVGIG (reference sequence). The CDR3 extends over 10 amino acids. This CDR3 reads CAWNSGLTVF. CDR3 in DNA: TGTGCCTGGAATAGTGGCCTGACCGTCTTC.

J is TRBJ1-1 and V is TRBV5-6; no definite D call. The CDR3 length is 14 residues. The germline V and J ends were trimmed by 2 bases and 5 bases, with 13 bases remaining between them. Germline CDR1 and CDR2: SGHDT and YYEEEE. CDR3 residues: CASSLWTGWTEAFF. The DNA of the CDR3 is TGTGCCAGCAGCTTATGGACGGGGTGGACTGAAGCTTTCTTT.

The chain employs TRBV30 and TRBJ2-2; D gene ambiguous. Trimming took 2 bases from V and 5 from J, leaving 3 bases between them. Germline V lookup: CDR1 GTSNPN, CDR2 SVGIG (reference sequence). The CDR3 contains 11 residues. The CDR3 sequence is CAWSRTGELFF. The CDR3 region has the DNA TGTGCCTGGAGTAGGACCGGGGAGCTGTTTTTT.

V gene TRBV7-2 combines with J gene TRBJ2-2; 7 bases are a match to TRBD2. J lost 5 bases, V lost 4 bases, and 13 bases had no gene match. CDR1 is SGHTA, CDR2 FQGNSA, per germline. The CDR3 is 17 residues long. The CDR3, as DNA: TGTGCCAGCAGCTCTCCAGGGTGGGAGGGGATAACCGGGGAGCTGTTTTTT. Its protein is CASSSPGWEGITGELFF. Full variable domain (rest looked up from reference TRBV7-2 and TRBJ2-2): GAGVSQSPSNKVTEKGKDVELRCDPISGHTALYWYRQSLGQGLEFLIYFQGNSAPDKSGLPSDRFSAERTGGSVSTLTIQRTQQEDSAVYLCASSSPGWEGITGELFFGEGSRLTVL.

This chain joins TRBV10-3 and TRBJ1-3, with a weak D call TRBD1 (6 bases). Trimming took 2 bases from V and 0 from J, leaving 11 bases between them. The CDR3 is 16 residues long. The germline V gene encodes CDR1 ENHRY and CDR2 SYGVKD. The CDR3 reads CAISEQGPSSGNTIYF. DNA for the CDR3: TGTGCCATCAGTGAGCAGGGGCCCTCCTCTGGAAACACCATATATTTT.

The chain employs TRBV5-6 and TRBJ1-2; D remains ambiguous. The germline CDR1 and CDR2 sequences are SGHDT and YYEEEE. The CDR3 spans 14 residues. V lost 1 base and J lost 5, with 12 bases in between. CDR3 coding DNA: TGTGCCAGCAGCTTGTACGTATTAGGGTATGGCTACACCTTC. Protein sequence: CASSLYVLGYGYTF.